Below are 3 T cell receptor beta chains sequenced from a single sample in a study of blood T cell repertoires in COVID-19. The data were produced by immunoSEQ multiplex PCR, yet TCRdb's version contains in-frame clones alone and is incomplete. The sample lists about 150,000 clones; around 80% were seen once. The sample consisted of peripheral blood. Receptor source: a man in his fifties or sixties with acute or convalescent COVID-19.

The V call is TRBV6-5, the J call TRBJ2-3; D is possibly TRBD1 (6 bases). The CDR3 has 11 amino acids. CDR1 is MNHEY, CDR2 SVGAGI, per germline. Trimming took 6 bases from V and 6 from J, leaving 7 bases between them. CDR3 in amino acids: CASSQGDTQYF. CDR3 sequence (DNA): TGTGCCAGCAGCCAGGGGGATACGCAGTATTTT.

The gene calls are TRBV5-4 and TRBJ2-7; 8 positions match TRBD2. The CDR3 totals 15 residues. With 0 bases clipped from V and 3 bases from J, the junction kept 5 bases outside the gene matches. Germline lookup yields CDR1 SGHNT and CDR2 YYREEE (reference sequence). This CDR3 reads CASSLEGSGGYEQYF. DNA of the CDR3: TGTGCCAGCAGCTTGGAAGGGAGCGGGGGCTACGAGCAGTACTTC.

This clone was detected only once. The gene calls are TRBV6-6 and TRBJ1-5; 7 bases align to TRBD1. The germline gives CDR1 MNHNY, CDR2 SVGAGI (reference sequence). The CDR3 is made up of 16 amino acids. V lost 6 bases, J lost 4 bases, and 12 bases stayed unmatched. The CDR3, as DNA: TGTGCCAGCAGCCCCCGGACAGGTATCGGAAATCAGCCCCAGCATTTT. Translating gives CASSPRTGIGNQPQHF.